The 30 T cell receptor beta chains below come from one sample, sequenced in a study of response to subunit inactivated influenza vaccine. TCRdb ran MiXCR on the RT-PCR reads and lists one entry per CDR3 protein. The sample lists about 520,000 distinct CDR3 sequences, roughly 23% occurring once. This specimen consisted of CD4+ T cells sorted from PBMCs, obtained 4 to 6 days after vaccination. The receptors shown here come from a man aged 45-65 years who received an inactivated influenza vaccine.

This chain connects TRBV28 to TRBJ2-3; tentative D call: TRBD2 (5 bases). The CDR3 contains 16 residues. V lost 6 bases and J 2 bases, leaving 18 bases between the germline ends. Germline lookup yields CDR1 MDHEN and CDR2 SYDVKM. The CDR3, as DNA: TGTGCCAGCAGCCTCCCGGCTGGACTTTCCACAGATACGCAGTATTTT. It yields the protein CASSLPAGLSTDTQYF.

The chain employs TRBV5-6 and TRBJ2-4, with 14 bases that match TRBD2. The CDR3 runs to 14 residues. Trimming took 4 bases from V and 10 from J; bases not matched to a gene: 4. Germline CDR1 SGHDT, CDR2 YYEEEE. The CDR3 reads CASSPGTSGRIQYF. DNA of the CDR3: TGTGCCAGCAGCCCCGGGACTAGCGGGAGAATTCAGTACTTC.

J is TRBJ2-1 and V is TRBV10-2, with TRBD2 matching 8 bases. V gave up 5 bases and J gave up 7 bases; unmatched junction bases: 7. CDR1 and CDR2 from the germline V gene are WSHSY and SAAADI. This CDR3 spans 14 amino acids. Written as DNA, the CDR3 is TGCGCCAGCAGTCGGACTAGCTTAGGGAATGAGCAGTTCTTC. This sequence encodes CASSRTSLGNEQFF.

CDR3 nucleotides: TGTGCCAGCAGCCTGAAGCAGGGGGCCTCCTACGAGCAGTACTTC. Its translation: CASSLKQGASYEQYF. V is TRBV13 and J is TRBJ2-7; TRBD1 matches 8 bases. With V trimmed by 5 bases and J by 0 bases, 6 bases remained unmatched. The CDR3 is made up of 15 amino acids. Germline V gene data show CDR1 as PRHDT and CDR2 as FYEKMQ (reference sequence).

At least ten counts were recorded for this clonotype. The rearrangement joins TRBV7-2 to TRBJ2-7; tentatively, D is TRBD1 (6 bases). Germline CDR1 SGHTA, CDR2 FQGNSA. Trimming took off 1 base at V and 4 bases at J, with 11 bases between the two ends. There are 14 residues in the CDR3. CDR3 in DNA: TGTGCCAGCAGCTTAGTCCAGGGGTCGTACGAGCAGTACTTC. Protein: CASSLVQGSYEQYF.

The genes are TRBV2 and TRBJ1-1, with TRBD1 matching 7 bases. With 6 bases clipped from V and 10 bases from J, the junction kept 11 bases outside the gene matches. Germline values: CDR1 SNHLY, CDR2 FYNNEI. The CDR3 totals 13 residues. In nucleotides, the CDR3 is TGTGCCAGCAGCGTTGACAGGGTTGGGGGAGCTTTCTTT. Amino acids: CASSVDRVGGAFF. Supplemented by reference TRBV2 and TRBJ1-1, the full variable domain reads EPEVTQTPSHQVTQMGQEVILRCVPISNHLYFYWYRQILGQKVEFLVSFYNNEISEKSEIFDDQFSVERPDGSNFTLKIRSTKLEDSAMYFCASSVDRVGGAFFGQGTRLTVV.

This chain uses TRBV20-1 with TRBJ2-3; 8 bases are shared with TRBD2. CDR1 and CDR2 (germline): DFQATT, SNEGSKA (reference sequence). This CDR3 spans 13 amino acids. The V and J ends lost 3 bases and 6 bases, in that order; junction bases with no gene match: 5. This CDR3 is CSASGGAYDTQYF. The CDR3 DNA sequence: TGCAGTGCTAGCGGGGGGGCCTACGATACGCAGTATTTT.

This chain links TRBV2 with TRBJ2-6, with D unclear. The germline gives CDR1 SNHLY, CDR2 FYNNEI. The V end lost 7 bases, the J end lost 0 bases, and 19 bases lay between the germline ends. The CDR3 has 18 residues. In nucleotides, the CDR3 is TGTGCCAGCACAAGGTCGCGCCGTAAAGGCTCTGGGGCCAACGTCCTGACTTTC. Translated: CASTRSRRKGSGANVLTF. Supplemented by reference TRBV2 and TRBJ2-6, the full variable domain reads EPEVTQTPSHQVTQMGQEVILRCVPISNHLYFYWYRQILGQKVEFLVSFYNNEISEKSEIFDDQFSVERPDGSNFTLKIRSTKLEDSAMYFCASTRSRRKGSGANVLTFGAGSRLTVL.

DNA for the CDR3: TGTGCCCAACGGGCAGCGAGCACAGATACGCAGTATTTT. It specifies CAQRAASTDTQYF. J is TRBJ2-3 and V is TRBV11-2; D gene ambiguous. Trimming shortened V by 11 bases and J by 0 bases, and 12 bases separated the two germline ends. The CDR3 covers 13 residues. CDR1 and CDR2 from the germline V gene are SGHAT and FQNNGV.

This clonotype was seen only a few times. The chain is built from TRBV6-2 or TRBV6-3 and TRBJ2-1, with 13 bases lining up with TRBD2. The length of the CDR3 is 18 residues. The V gene's germline CDR1 is MNHEY and CDR2 SVGEGT. V was clipped by 0 bases and J by 4 bases; unmatched bases: 6. The CDR3 coding sequence is TGTGCCAGCAGTTACTCGAGGACTAGCGGGAGTTGGTACAATGAGCAGTTCTTC. Amino acids: CASSYSRTSGSWYNEQFF.

The chain couples TRBV9 to TRBJ2-1; no reliable D call. Germline assignment: CDR1 SGDLS and CDR2 YYNGEE. Trimming took 4 bases from V and 8 from J, leaving 16 bases between them. The CDR3 has 14 residues. CDR3 bases: TGTGCCAGCAGCCGGGTAGAAGGGTTCGATGAGCAGTTCTTC. Its protein product is CASSRVEGFDEQFF.

CDR3 in DNA: TGTGCCAGCAGAGACGGGACAGGGTTCGAGCAGTACTTC. Protein product: CASRDGTGFEQYF. The rearrangement joins TRBV27 to TRBJ2-7, with TRBD1 matching over 9 bases. CDR3 length: 13 amino acids. V gave up 6 bases and J gave up 6 bases; unmatched junction bases: 6. CDR1 and CDR2 from the germline V gene are MNHEY and SMNVEV (reference sequence).

This chain links TRBV5-4 with TRBJ2-5; the match to TRBD2 covers 7 bases. This CDR3 region has 15 residues. J gave up 2 bases and V 4 bases, and 8 bases lay outside the gene matches. CDR1 and CDR2 (germline): SGHNT, YYREEE (reference sequence). The DNA of the CDR3 is TGTGCCAGCAGCGCTGGGGGAGGGACGCAAGAGACCCAGTACTTC. Translating gives CASSAGGGTQETQYF.

The chain employs TRBV15 and TRBJ2-3, with 7 bases that match TRBD2. The CDR3 is 13 residues long. The germline V gene encodes CDR1 LNHNV and CDR2 YYDKDF (reference sequence). V was clipped by 8 bases and J by 5 bases; unmatched bases: 7. CDR3 nucleotide sequence: TGTGCCACCGGATTAGCGGGCCGAGATACGCAGTATTTT. Residues: CATGLAGRDTQYF. Full variable domain (outside the CDR3, taken from reference TRBV15 and TRBJ2-3): DAMVIQNPRYQVTQFGKPVTLSCSQTLNHNVMYWYQQKSSQAPKLLFHYYDKDFNNEADTPDNFQSRRPNTSFCFLDIRSPGLGDTAMYLCATGLAGRDTQYFGPGTRLTVL.

The V and J genes are TRBV5-1 and TRBJ2-1; TRBD2 aligns across 14 bases. CDR3 length equals 18 residues. V shed 3 bases, J shed 6 bases, and the junction held 11 bases outside the gene matches. From germline, CDR1 is SGHRS and CDR2 YFSETQ. CDR3 nucleotides: TGCGCCAGCAGCTCCACAGCCGGGACTAGCGGGAGTGTCAATGAGCAGTTCTTC. Protein product: CASSSTAGTSGSVNEQFF.

This clonotype was found many times. The chain joins TRBV5-1 to TRBJ2-1, with a weak D call TRBD1 (6 bases). Between the trimmed V and J ends, which lost 3 bases and 8 bases, there was a span of 15 bases. The germline CDR1 and CDR2 sequences are SGHRS and YFSETQ. The CDR3 runs 14 residues. CDR3 residues: CASSSEGGRDEQFF. CDR3 bases: TGCGCCAGCAGCTCTGAAGGGGGTCGGGATGAGCAGTTCTTC.

The table lists this clonotype with a few counts. The rearrangement uses TRBV20-1 and TRBJ2-3; 10 nucleotides agree with TRBD2. This CDR3 has 14 residues. Germline assignment: CDR1 DFQATT and CDR2 SNEGSKA (reference sequence). The trim removed 5 bases at V and 5 bases at J, leaving 7 bases unmatched. The CDR3 protein is CSAPEVAGGDTQYF. CDR3 nucleotide sequence: TGCAGTGCTCCCGAGGTAGCGGGAGGAGATACGCAGTATTTT.

This clonotype was seen a single time. The V and J genes are TRBV7-9 and TRBJ2-7; D perhaps matches TRBD1 (5 bases). This CDR3 has 12 amino acids. Germline values: CDR1 SEHNR, CDR2 FQNEAQ (reference sequence). The germline V and J ends were trimmed by 5 bases and 5 bases, with 10 bases remaining between them. CDR3 in amino acids: CASSPGNDEQYF. In nucleotides, the CDR3 is TGTGCCAGCAGCCCAGGGAACGACGAGCAGTACTTC.

CDR3 region: CASSYVWGSGNTIYF. CDR3 in DNA: TGTGCCAGCAGTTACGTCTGGGGCTCTGGAAACACCATATATTTT. The chain uses TRBV6-5 and TRBJ1-3; D is uncertain. Germline lookup yields CDR1 MNHEY and CDR2 SVGAGI. CDR3 length: 15 amino acids. V was cut by 2 bases and J by 0 bases, with 8 bases left in between.

This clonotype was detected a few times. The chain carries TRBV6-1 and TRBJ1-4; D is undetermined. This CDR3 has 13 residues. Trimming pared 4 bases from V and 8 bases from J, leaving 11 bases between. CDR1 and CDR2 (germline): MNHNS, SASEGT. CDR3 DNA: TGTGCCAGCAGTGGCCAGGCGAGCGAAAAACTGTTTTTT. This gives the protein CASSGQASEKLFF.

This clonotype was observed a handful of times. The rearrangement uses TRBV29-1 and TRBJ2-5; weak D call: TRBD1 (7 bases). Trimming stripped 6 bases from V and 2 bases from J, with 13 bases between. The germline V gene has CDR1 SQVTM and CDR2 ANQGSEA. The CDR3 runs 13 residues. The CDR3 spells CSVAGQQQETQYF. CDR3 DNA sequence: TGCAGCGTGGCGGGACAGCAACAAGAGACCCAGTACTTC.

This chain links TRBV4-3 with TRBJ2-1, with 10 bases lining up with TRBD2. CDR1 and CDR2 from the germline V gene are LGHNA and YSLEER. The CDR3 totals 17 residues. With 0 bases clipped from V and 6 bases from J, the junction kept 8 bases outside the gene matches. The CDR3 DNA follows: TGCGCCAGCAGCCAAGAGTTCCTAGCGGGAGCCCTCAATGAGCAGTTCTTC. This encodes CASSQEFLAGALNEQFF.

This clonotype was observed a few times. The chain employs TRBV20-1 and TRBJ2-3; D unresolved. The CDR3 sequence is 13 residues long. In germline, CDR1 is DFQATT, CDR2 SNEGSKA (reference sequence). V was pared by 1 base and J by 6 bases, with 11 bases between. CDR3 DNA: TGCAGTGCTAGAGTCCGGAGTCACGATACGCAGTATTTT. This codes for CSARVRSHDTQYF.

This clonotype was seen a handful of times. The chain carries TRBV7-3 and TRBJ1-1; TRBD1 agrees at 7 bases. V was pared by 5 bases and J by 0 bases, with 6 bases of the junction left unmatched. From germline, CDR1 is SGHTA and CDR2 FQGTGA. The length of the CDR3 is 15 residues. DNA for the CDR3: TGTGCCAGCAGCCTGACAGGGAACATGAACACTGAAGCTTTCTTT. Its protein product is CASSLTGNMNTEAFF.

This clonotype has only a few counts. The chain couples TRBV2 to TRBJ2-1; D call uncertain. Germline V gives CDR1 SNHLY, CDR2 FYNNEI. With 4 bases removed from V and 4 bases from J, the gap between germline ends came to 11 bases. CDR3 length equals 14 residues. The CDR3 nucleotides are TGTGCCAGCAGTGGGACCCAGGCTTACAATGAGCAGTTCTTC. Amino acid sequence: CASSGTQAYNEQFF. The full variable domain, with the rest looked up from reference TRBV2 and TRBJ2-1, is EPEVTQTPSHQVTQMGQEVILRCVPISNHLYFYWYRQILGQKVEFLVSFYNNEISEKSEIFDDQFSVERPDGSNFTLKIRSTKLEDSAMYFCASSGTQAYNEQFFGPGTRLTVL.

This clonotype was detected ten times or more. J is TRBJ2-1 and V is TRBV20-1; D perhaps matches TRBD1 (6 bases). The CDR3 spans 14 residues. Trimming took off 3 bases at V and 3 bases at J, with 12 bases between the two ends. From germline, CDR1 is DFQATT and CDR2 SNEGSKA (reference sequence). The CDR3 protein is CSASRGGGYNEQFF. The CDR3 region has the DNA TGCAGTGCTAGTCGTGGGGGCGGCTACAATGAGCAGTTCTTC.

The sample holds many counts of this clonotype. Written as DNA, the CDR3 is TGTGCCAGCAGTTTCGGCGGGAGAGCCTACGAGCAGTACTTC. It encodes CASSFGGRAYEQYF. V and J are TRBV28 and TRBJ2-7; 7 bases are shared with TRBD2. Germline assignment: CDR1 MDHEN and CDR2 SYDVKM. The CDR3 totals 14 residues. J was trimmed by 2 bases and V by 3 bases; bases with no gene match: 4.

The rearrangement joins TRBV6-2 or TRBV6-3 to TRBJ1-1; 9 bases align to TRBD1. The germline gives CDR1 MNHEY, CDR2 SVGEGT. V lost 0 bases to trimming and J lost 11 bases; unmatched junction nucleotides: 7. The CDR3 totals 14 residues. CDR3: CASSYSRGQGLAFF. The CDR3, as DNA: TGTGCCAGCAGTTACTCGCGGGGACAGGGTCTGGCTTTCTTT.

In its sample, this clonotype was seen a few times. CDR3 bases: TGTGCCAGCAGCCGCCCCCCAGGGGGTGGTGAGCAGTACTTC. It codes for CASSRPPGGGEQYF. The genes are TRBV7-2 and TRBJ2-7; 7 nucleotides align to TRBD1. The CDR3 loop spans 14 amino acids. In germline, CDR1 is SGHTA, CDR2 FQGNSA. Trimming at V came to 5 bases and at J to 7 bases, leaving 11 bases not matched to a gene.

The gene calls are TRBV20-1 and TRBJ2-7; TRBD2 aligns across 11 bases. Germline loops: CDR1 DFQATT, CDR2 SNEGSKA (reference sequence). J lost 5 bases, V lost 5 bases, and 17 bases had no gene match. The CDR3 is 17 amino acids. CDR3 sequence reads: CSAGRLAGSRIVHEQYF. The CDR3, as DNA: TGCAGTGCTGGAAGACTAGCGGGATCGAGGATCGTCCACGAGCAGTACTTC.